This T cell receptor (beta chain) appears in the sequencing data of a study of cytomegalovirus exposure and HLA in healthy donors. The PCR made use of 60 Vbeta and 13 Jbeta primers. Here immunoSEQ multiplex PCR was the method, and the copy in TCRdb shows in-frame clones only, minus some. The data hold around 150,000 clones, with 80% observed a single time. Broader study findings: Highly shared sequence variants in one cluster were likely a sequencing artifact. Donors belonging to an Asian-associated ancestry cluster reportedly showed fewer N-insertions in productive TCRs than the approximately 670-donor mean, according to what a later analysis found. Most TCR sequences were uncommon, yet certain public TCRs appeared in many donors.

Comments on this clone: The antigen is unknown.

Participants comprised healthy donors of bone marrow. Sequencing was performed on PBMCs. This TCR came from a man aged 30 to 45 in good health and CMV-seronegative.

In DNA form, the CDR3 reads TGCAGCTCCCGCTCTGGAAACACCATATATTTT. Protein sequence: CSSRSGNTIYF. V and J are TRBV29-1 and TRBJ1-3; the D is unclear. Per the germline V gene, CDR1 is SQVTM and CDR2 is ANQGSEA. The CDR3 is 11 residues long. The V end was cut by 8 bases, the J end by 0 bases, with 5 bases between.